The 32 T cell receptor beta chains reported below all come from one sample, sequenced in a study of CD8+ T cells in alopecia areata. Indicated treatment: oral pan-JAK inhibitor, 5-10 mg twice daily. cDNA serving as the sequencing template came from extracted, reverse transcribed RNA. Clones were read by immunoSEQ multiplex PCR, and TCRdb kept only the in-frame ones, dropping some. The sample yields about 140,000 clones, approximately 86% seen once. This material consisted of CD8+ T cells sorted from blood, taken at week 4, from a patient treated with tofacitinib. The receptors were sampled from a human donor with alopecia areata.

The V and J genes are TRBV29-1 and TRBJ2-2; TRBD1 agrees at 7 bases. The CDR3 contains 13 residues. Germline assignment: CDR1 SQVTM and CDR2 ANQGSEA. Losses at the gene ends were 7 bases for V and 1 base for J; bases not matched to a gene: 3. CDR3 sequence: CSAGTVNTGELFF. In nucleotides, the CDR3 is TGCAGCGCGGGGACAGTGAACACCGGGGAGCTGTTTTTT.

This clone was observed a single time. Written as DNA, the CDR3 is TGTGCCAGCACCCGAACAGCTAACTATGGCTACACCTTC. Its translation: CASTRTANYGYTF. This chain connects TRBV9 to TRBJ1-2, with no clear D. CDR1 and CDR2 from the germline V gene are SGDLS and YYNGEE. The CDR3 has 13 residues. Deletions cut 6 bases from V and 0 bases from J, with 9 bases between.

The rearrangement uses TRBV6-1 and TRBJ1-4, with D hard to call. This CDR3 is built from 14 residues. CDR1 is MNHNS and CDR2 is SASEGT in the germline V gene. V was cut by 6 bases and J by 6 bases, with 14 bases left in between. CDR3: CASSPKDFHEKLFF. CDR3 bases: TGTGCCAGCAGCCCGAAGGACTTCCATGAAAAACTGTTTTTT.

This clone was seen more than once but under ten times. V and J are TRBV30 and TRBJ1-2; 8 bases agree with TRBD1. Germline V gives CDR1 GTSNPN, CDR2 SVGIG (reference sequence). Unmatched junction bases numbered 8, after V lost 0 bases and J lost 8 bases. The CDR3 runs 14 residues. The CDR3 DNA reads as TGTGCCTGGAGTGTCCGACAGGGGATTTGGGGCTACACCTTC. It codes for CAWSVRQGIWGYTF. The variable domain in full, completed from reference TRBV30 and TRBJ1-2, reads SQTIHQWPATLVQPVGSPLSLECTVEGTSNPNLYWYRQAAGRGLQLLFYSVGIGQISSEVPQNLSASRPQDRQFILSSKKLLLSDSGFYLCAWSVRQGIWGYTFGSGTRLTVV.

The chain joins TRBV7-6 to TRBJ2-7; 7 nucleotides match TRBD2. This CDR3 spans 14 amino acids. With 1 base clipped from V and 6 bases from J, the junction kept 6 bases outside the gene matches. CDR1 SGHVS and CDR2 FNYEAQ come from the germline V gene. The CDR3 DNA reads TGTGCCAGCAGCTTAGAGGCGGGAGTCTTCGAGCAGTACTTC. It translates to CASSLEAGVFEQYF.

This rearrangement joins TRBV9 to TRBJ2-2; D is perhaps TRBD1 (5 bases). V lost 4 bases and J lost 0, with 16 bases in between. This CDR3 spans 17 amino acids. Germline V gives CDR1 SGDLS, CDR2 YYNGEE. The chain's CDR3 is CASSPVGAPSNTGELFF. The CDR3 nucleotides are TGTGCCAGCAGCCCGGTAGGGGCACCGTCGAACACCGGGGAGCTGTTTTTT.

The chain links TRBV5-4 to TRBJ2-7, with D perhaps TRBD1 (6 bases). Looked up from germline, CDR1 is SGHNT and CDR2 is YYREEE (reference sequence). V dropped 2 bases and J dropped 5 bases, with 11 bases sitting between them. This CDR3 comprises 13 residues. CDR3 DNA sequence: TGTGCCAGCAGCTTCGGGACAAGCCACGAGCAGTACTTC. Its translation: CASSFGTSHEQYF.

The DNA for the CDR3 is TGCGCCAGCAGCCCCGGAGCGAACTATGGCTACACCTTC. It codes for CASSPGANYGYTF. The J gene is TRBJ1-2, the V gene TRBV4-1, with no clear D. V was trimmed by 4 bases and J by 2 bases, leaving 8 bases between them. CDR1 MGHRA and CDR2 YSYEKL come from the germline V gene. This CDR3 region has 13 residues.

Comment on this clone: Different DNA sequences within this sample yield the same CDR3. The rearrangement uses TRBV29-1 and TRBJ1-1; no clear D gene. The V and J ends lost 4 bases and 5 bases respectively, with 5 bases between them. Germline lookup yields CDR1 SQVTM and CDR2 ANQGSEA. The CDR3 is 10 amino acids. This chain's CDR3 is CSVGGTEAFF. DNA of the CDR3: TGCAGCGTTGGAGGGACTGAAGCTTTCTTT.

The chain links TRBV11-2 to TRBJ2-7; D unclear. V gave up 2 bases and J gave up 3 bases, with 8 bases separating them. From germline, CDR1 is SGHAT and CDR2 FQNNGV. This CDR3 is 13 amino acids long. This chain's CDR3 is CASSLFLGYEQYF. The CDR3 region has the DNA TGTGCCAGCAGCTTATTTCTGGGCTACGAGCAGTACTTC.

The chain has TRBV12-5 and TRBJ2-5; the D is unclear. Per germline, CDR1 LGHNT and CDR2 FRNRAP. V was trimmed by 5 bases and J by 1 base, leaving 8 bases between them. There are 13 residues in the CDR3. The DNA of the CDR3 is TGTGCTAGTGGTGACCAACTCCAAGAGACCCAGTACTTC. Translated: CASGDQLQETQYF.

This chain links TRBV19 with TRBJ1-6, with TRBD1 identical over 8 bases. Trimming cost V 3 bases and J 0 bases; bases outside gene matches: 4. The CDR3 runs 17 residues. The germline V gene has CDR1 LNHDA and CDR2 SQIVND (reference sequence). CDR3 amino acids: CASSIGTGYSYNSPLHF. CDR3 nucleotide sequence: TGTGCCAGTAGTATTGGGACAGGCTACTCCTATAATTCACCCCTCCACTTT.

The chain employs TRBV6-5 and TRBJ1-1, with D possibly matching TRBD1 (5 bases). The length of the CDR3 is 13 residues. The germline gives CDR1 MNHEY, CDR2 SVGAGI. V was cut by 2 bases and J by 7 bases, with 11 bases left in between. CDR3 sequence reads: CASSYEGSGEAFF. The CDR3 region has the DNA TGTGCCAGCAGTTACGAGGGGAGCGGTGAAGCTTTCTTT.

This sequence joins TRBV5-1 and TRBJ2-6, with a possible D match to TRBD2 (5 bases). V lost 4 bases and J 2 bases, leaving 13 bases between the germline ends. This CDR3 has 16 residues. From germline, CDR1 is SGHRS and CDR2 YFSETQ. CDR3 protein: CASSTEVPPGANVLTF. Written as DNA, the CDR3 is TGCGCCAGCAGCACGGAGGTACCCCCTGGGGCCAACGTCCTGACTTTC. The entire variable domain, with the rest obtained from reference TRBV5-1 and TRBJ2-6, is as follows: KAGVTQTPRYLIKTRGQQVTLSCSPISGHRSVSWYQQTPGQGLQFLFEYFSETQRNKGNFPGRFSGRQFSNSRSEMNVSTLELGDSALYLCASSTEVPPGANVLTFGAGSRLTVL.

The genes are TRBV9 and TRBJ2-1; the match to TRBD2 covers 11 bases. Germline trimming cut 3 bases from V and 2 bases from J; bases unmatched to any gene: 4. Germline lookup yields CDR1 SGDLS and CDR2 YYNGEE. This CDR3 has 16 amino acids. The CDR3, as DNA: TGTGCCAGCAGCGGAGGGACTAGCGGCCCCTACAATGAGCAGTTCTTC. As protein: CASSGGTSGPYNEQFF.

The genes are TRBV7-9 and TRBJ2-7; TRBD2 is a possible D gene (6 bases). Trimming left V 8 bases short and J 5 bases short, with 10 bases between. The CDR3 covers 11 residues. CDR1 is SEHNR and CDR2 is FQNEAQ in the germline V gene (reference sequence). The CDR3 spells CASGGLDEQYF. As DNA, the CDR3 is TGTGCCAGCGGGGGGTTGGACGAGCAGTACTTC.

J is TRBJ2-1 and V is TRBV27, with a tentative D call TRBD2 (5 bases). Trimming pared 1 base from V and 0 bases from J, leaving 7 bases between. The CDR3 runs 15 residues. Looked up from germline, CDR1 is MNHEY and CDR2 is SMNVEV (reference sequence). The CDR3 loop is CASSLLGSSYNEQFF. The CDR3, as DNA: TGTGCCAGCAGTTTATTGGGGAGCTCCTACAATGAGCAGTTCTTC.

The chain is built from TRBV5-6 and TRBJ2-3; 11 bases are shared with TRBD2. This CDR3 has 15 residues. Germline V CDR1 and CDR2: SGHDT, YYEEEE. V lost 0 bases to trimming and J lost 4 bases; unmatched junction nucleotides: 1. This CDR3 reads CASSLGLAGPDTQYF. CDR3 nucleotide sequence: TGTGCCAGCAGCTTGGGACTAGCGGGGCCAGATACGCAGTATTTT.

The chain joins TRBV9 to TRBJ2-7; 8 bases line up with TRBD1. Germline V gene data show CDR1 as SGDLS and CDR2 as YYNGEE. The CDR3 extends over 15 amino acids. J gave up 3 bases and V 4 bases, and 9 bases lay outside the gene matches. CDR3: CASSPRQGSNYEQYF. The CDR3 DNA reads TGTGCCAGCAGCCCTCGACAGGGGAGCAACTACGAGCAGTACTTC.

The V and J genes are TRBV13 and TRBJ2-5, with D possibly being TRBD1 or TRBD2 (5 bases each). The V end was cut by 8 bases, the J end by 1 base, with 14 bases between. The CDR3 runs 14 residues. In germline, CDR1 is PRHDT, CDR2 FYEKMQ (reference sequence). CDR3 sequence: CASEGRRFQETQYF. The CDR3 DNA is TGTGCCAGCGAGGGACGCCGTTTCCAAGAGACCCAGTACTTC.

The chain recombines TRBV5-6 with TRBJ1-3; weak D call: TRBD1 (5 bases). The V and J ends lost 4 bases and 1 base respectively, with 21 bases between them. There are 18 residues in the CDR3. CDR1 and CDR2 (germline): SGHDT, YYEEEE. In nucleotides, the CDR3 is TGTGCCAGCAGCATCGACAGCGCCCTCCTGATTTCTGGAAACACCATATATTTT. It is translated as CASSIDSALLISGNTIYF.

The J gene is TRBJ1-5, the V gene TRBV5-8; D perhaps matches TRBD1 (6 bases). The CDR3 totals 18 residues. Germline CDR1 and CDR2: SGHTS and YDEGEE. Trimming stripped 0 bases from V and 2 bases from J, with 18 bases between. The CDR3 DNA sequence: TGTGCCAGCAGCTTGGGGCCAAGGCGGGGGGCCGGCAATCAGCCCCAGCATTTT. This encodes CASSLGPRRGAGNQPQHF.

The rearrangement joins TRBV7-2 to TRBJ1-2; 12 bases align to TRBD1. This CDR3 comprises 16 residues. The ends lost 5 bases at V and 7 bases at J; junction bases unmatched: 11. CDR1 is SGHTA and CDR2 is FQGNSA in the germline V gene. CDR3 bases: TGTGCCAGCAGCCTACCTAGGGGACAGGGGGCTTCTGGCTACACCTTC. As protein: CASSLPRGQGASGYTF.

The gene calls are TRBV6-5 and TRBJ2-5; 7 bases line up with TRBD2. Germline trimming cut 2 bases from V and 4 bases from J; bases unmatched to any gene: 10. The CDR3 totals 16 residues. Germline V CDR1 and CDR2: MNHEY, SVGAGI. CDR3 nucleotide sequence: TGTGCCAGCAGTTACCCACCTACGGGGGGACGAGAGACCCAGTACTTC. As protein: CASSYPPTGGRETQYF.

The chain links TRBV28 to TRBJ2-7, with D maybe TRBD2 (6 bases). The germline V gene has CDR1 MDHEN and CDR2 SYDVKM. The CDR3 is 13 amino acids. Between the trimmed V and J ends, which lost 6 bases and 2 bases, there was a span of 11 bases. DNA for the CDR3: TGTGCCAGCAGGGGAGGTGGGGCCTACGAGCAGTACTTC. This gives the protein CASRGGGAYEQYF.

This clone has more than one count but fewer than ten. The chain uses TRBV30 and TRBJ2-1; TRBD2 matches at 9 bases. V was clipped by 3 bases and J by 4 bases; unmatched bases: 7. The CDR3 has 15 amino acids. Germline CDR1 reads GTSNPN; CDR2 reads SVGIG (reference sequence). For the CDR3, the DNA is TGTGCCTGGAGCGCCCGGACTAGCGAATACAATGAGCAGTTCTTC. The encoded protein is CAWSARTSEYNEQFF.

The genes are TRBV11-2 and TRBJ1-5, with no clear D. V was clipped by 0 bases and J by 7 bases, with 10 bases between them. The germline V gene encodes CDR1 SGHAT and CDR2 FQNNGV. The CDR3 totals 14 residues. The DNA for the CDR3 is TGTGCCAGCAGCTTAGAGGCTTCTGGGCAGCCCCAGCATTTT. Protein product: CASSLEASGQPQHF.

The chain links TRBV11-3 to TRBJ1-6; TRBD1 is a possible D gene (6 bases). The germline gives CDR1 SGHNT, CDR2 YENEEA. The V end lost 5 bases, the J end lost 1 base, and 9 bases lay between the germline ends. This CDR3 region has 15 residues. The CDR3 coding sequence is TGTGCCAGCAGCAGGGACACATCCTATAATTCACCCCTCCACTTT. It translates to CASSRDTSYNSPLHF.

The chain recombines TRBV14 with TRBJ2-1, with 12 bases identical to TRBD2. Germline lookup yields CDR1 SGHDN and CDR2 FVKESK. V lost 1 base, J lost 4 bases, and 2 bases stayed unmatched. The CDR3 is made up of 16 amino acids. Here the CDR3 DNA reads TGTGCCAGCAGCCAAGCAGGGACTAGCGGGTACAATGAGCAGTTCTTC. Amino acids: CASSQAGTSGYNEQFF.

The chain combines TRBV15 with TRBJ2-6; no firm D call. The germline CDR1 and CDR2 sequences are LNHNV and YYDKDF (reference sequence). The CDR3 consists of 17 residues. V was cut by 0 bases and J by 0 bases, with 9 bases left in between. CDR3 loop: CATSREQFFSGANVLTF. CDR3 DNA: TGTGCCACCAGCAGAGAACAGTTTTTCTCTGGGGCCAACGTCCTGACTTTC.

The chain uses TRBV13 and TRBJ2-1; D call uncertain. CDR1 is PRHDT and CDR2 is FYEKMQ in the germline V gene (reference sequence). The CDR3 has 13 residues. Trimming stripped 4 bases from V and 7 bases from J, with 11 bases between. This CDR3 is CASSSGSLNEQFF. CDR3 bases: TGTGCCAGCAGCTCCGGCAGCCTAAATGAGCAGTTCTTC.

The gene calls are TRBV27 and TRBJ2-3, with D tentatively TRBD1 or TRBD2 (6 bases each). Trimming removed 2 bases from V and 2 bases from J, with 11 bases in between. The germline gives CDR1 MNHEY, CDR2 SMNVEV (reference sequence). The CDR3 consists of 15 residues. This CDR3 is CASSLRGDNTDTQYF. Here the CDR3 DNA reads TGTGCCAGCAGTTTAAGGGGGGATAACACAGATACGCAGTATTTT.